This TCR beta chain originates from a study of PD-1 blockade in classical Hodgkin lymphoma. TCRdb's table, derived via immunoSEQ multiplex PCR, lists solely in-frame clones and lacks some. The table shows fewer than 90,000 clones, with 93% occurring only once. This sample's time point: newly diagnosed, previously untreated cHL patient sample. A note on this clone: Its specificity is unknown.

In germline, CDR1 is SQVTM, CDR2 ANQGSEA. Trimming cost V 4 bases and J 0 bases, with 15 bases left between them. The CDR3 loop spans 15 amino acids. Study results and caveats: Healthy donors were reported to have higher baseline TCR diversity than newly diagnosed patients. What drove the repertoire differences, possibly disease activity or prior therapy, has not been defined.

This TCR derives from a human donor with classical Hodgkin lymphoma. The chain employs TRBV29-1 and TRBJ1-1; unclear D gene. The sample taken for sequencing was peripheral blood mononuclear cells (PBMCs). CDR3 sequence (DNA): TGCAGCGTTGGCGGGGTGGCTGCAATGAACACTGAAGCTTTCTTT. Translating it yields CSVGGVAAMNTEAFF. The full variable domain, completed using reference TRBV29-1 and TRBJ1-1, is SAVISQKPSRDICQRGTSLTIQCQVDSQVTMMFWYRQQPGQSLTLIATANQGSEATYESGFVIDKFPISRPNLTFSTLTVSNMSPEDSSIYLCSVGGVAAMNTEAFFGQGTRLTVV.